The source of this T cell receptor beta chain is a study of CD8 T cells in ankylosing spondylitis. Study conclusions and caveats: Reportedly, disease-linked clones are significantly enriched in ankylosing spondylitis patients' matched synovial fluid.

On this clonotype: Its antigen remains unidentified.

V lost 4 bases and J 5 bases, leaving 15 bases between the germline ends. The CDR3 is 15 residues long. The germline CDR1 and CDR2 sequences are KGHSH and LQKENI. Via MiXCR, TCRdb re-called the 5' RACE reads, giving one row per CDR3 protein. This sample has approximately 180,000 distinct CDR3 sequences, with 15% to 20% found just once. The chain couples TRBV18 to TRBJ2-1; D could derive from TRBD1 or TRBD2 (6 bases each). The sequence came from a male donor between 10 and 30 years old with ankylosing spondylitis or in good health (not recorded which). Sequencing was performed on blood, either unsorted or a sorted T cell fraction (not recorded which). Here the CDR3 reads CASSRRGTGNNEQFF. The CDR3 DNA follows: TGTGCCAGCTCACGGCGGGGTACAGGGAACAATGAGCAGTTCTTC.